These T cell receptor beta chains were read from a single sample in a study of cytomegalovirus exposure and HLA in healthy donors. Assay: immunoSEQ multiplex PCR; the TCRdb copy retains only in-frame clones and omits some. The sample totals about 44,000 clones; its top ten clones hold 8% to 10%. Sequencing was performed on PBMCs. Receptors were obtained from a male donor in good health and CMV-seronegative. CDR3s include the opening cysteine and the closing phenylalanine or tryptophan. D genes are given only for firm matches.

d_call: TRBD1; j_call: TRBJ1-2; v_call: TRBV6-5; cdr3_aa: CASSPDRGYGYTF; cdr3_nt: TGTGCCAGCAGCCCGGACAGGGGCTATGGCTACACCTTC
d_call: .; j_call: TRBJ1-1; v_call: TRBV4-2; cdr3_aa: CASSLRDGRLENTEAFF; cdr3_nt: TGTGCCAGCAGCCTAAGGGACGGGAGATTAGAGAACACTGAAGCTTTCTTT
d_call: .; j_call: TRBJ1-1; v_call: TRBV29-1; cdr3_aa: CSAGGSGYAEAFF; cdr3_nt: TGCAGCGCAGGTGGTTCGGGGTATGCTGAAGCTTTCTTT
d_call: TRBD2; j_call: TRBJ2-2; v_call: TRBV10-2; cdr3_aa: CASSESGRGTGELFF; cdr3_nt: TGCGCCAGCAGTGAAAGCGGGAGGGGCACCGGGGAGCTGTTTTTT
d_call: TRBD1; j_call: TRBJ1-2; v_call: TRBV5-1; cdr3_aa: CASSIGDRPGYTF; cdr3_nt: TGCGCCAGCAGCATCGGGGACAGACCGGGCTACACCTTC
d_call: .; j_call: TRBJ1-1; v_call: TRBV28; cdr3_aa: CASNWISRGGNTEAFF; cdr3_nt: TGTGCCAGCAACTGGATCTCCCGAGGCGGGAACACTGAAGCTTTCTTT
d_call: .; j_call: TRBJ2-3; v_call: TRBV30; cdr3_aa: CAWSVVGSTDTQYF; cdr3_nt: TGTGCCTGGAGTGTCGTGGGCTCCACAGATACGCAGTATTTT
d_call: .; j_call: TRBJ2-3; v_call: TRBV12-5; cdr3_aa: CASGSGGAGPTDTQYF; cdr3_nt: TGTGCTAGTGGTTCCGGGGGAGCGGGTCCCACAGATACGCAGTATTTT
d_call: TRBD2; j_call: TRBJ2-3; v_call: TRBV7-9; cdr3_aa: CASSPDLAGGPDTQYF; cdr3_nt: TGTGCCAGCAGTCCAGACCTAGCGGGAGGCCCAGATACGCAGTATTTT
d_call: .; j_call: TRBJ1-3; v_call: TRBV14; cdr3_aa: CASSQNRENTGNTIYF; cdr3_nt: TGTGCCAGCAGCCAAAACAGGGAGAACACTGGAAACACCATATATTTT
d_call: .; j_call: TRBJ2-5; v_call: TRBV28; cdr3_aa: CASLVGGGQETQYF; cdr3_nt: TGTGCCAGCCTAGTGGGCGGAGGCCAAGAGACCCAGTACTTC
d_call: .; j_call: TRBJ1-3; v_call: TRBV7-2; cdr3_aa: CASSLVGRQGNTIYF; cdr3_nt: TGTGCCAGCAGCTTAGTGGGCCGGCAAGGAAACACCATATATTTT
d_call: .; j_call: TRBJ2-7; v_call: TRBV5-6; cdr3_aa: CASSLAHGGIYEQYF; cdr3_nt: TGTGCCAGCAGCTTGGCCCACGGGGGTATTTACGAGCAGTACTTC
d_call: .; j_call: TRBJ2-7; v_call: TRBV28; cdr3_aa: CASSFGLRGEQYF; cdr3_nt: TGTGCCAGCAGTTTTGGGCTAAGAGGGGAGCAGTACTTC
d_call: TRBD1; j_call: TRBJ1-1; v_call: TRBV14; cdr3_aa: CASSRARQGPTEAFF; cdr3_nt: TGTGCCAGCAGCCGGGCCCGACAGGGCCCCACTGAAGCTTTCTTT
d_call: .; j_call: TRBJ2-6; v_call: TRBV27; cdr3_aa: CASSFGQGTSGANVLTF; cdr3_nt: TGTGCCAGCAGTTTCGGGCAGGGGACATCTGGGGCCAACGTCCTGACTTTC
d_call: TRBD2; j_call: TRBJ2-2; v_call: TRBV27; cdr3_aa: CASSSWGLAGDENTGELFF; cdr3_nt: TGTGCCAGCAGTTCCTGGGGACTAGCGGGAGATGAGAACACCGGGGAGCTGTTTTTT
d_call: TRBD1; j_call: TRBJ2-7; v_call: TRBV7-9; cdr3_aa: CASSPWTGQSYEQYF; cdr3_nt: TGTGCCAGCAGCCCCTGGACAGGGCAGTCGTACGAGCAGTACTTC
d_call: .; j_call: TRBJ1-5; v_call: TRBV4-1; cdr3_aa: CASSQAGHYQPQHF; cdr3_nt: TGCGCCAGCAGCCAAGCAGGGCATTATCAGCCCCAGCATTTT
d_call: TRBD2; j_call: TRBJ2-2; v_call: TRBV30; cdr3_aa: CAWTAGTSGAELFF; cdr3_nt: TGTGCCTGGACCGCCGGGACTAGCGGGGCGGAGCTGTTTTTT
d_call: .; j_call: TRBJ2-7; v_call: TRBV7-2; cdr3_aa: CASSQRAAAYEQYF; cdr3_nt: TGTGCCAGCAGCCAGAGGGCAGCGGCTTACGAGCAGTACTTC
d_call: TRBD2; j_call: TRBJ2-2; v_call: TRBV5-4; cdr3_aa: CASSLGRGADTGELFF; cdr3_nt: TGTGCCAGCAGCTTGGGGCGGGGGGCCGACACCGGGGAGCTGTTTTTT
d_call: TRBD2; j_call: TRBJ2-1; v_call: TRBV7-2; cdr3_aa: CASSPRYVPGGFFF; cdr3_nt: TGTGCCAGCAGCCCCCGATACGTCCCGGGAGGATTTTTCTTC